These T cell receptor beta chains were read from a single sample in a study of naive and memory T cell subsets. TCRdb re-analysed the UMI-ligation and nested PCR reads in MiXCR, keeping a single row per CDR3 protein. The repertoire includes roughly 130,000 distinct CDR3 sequences, about 36% of them detected once, and roughly 0.86% sits in the top ten. The sample taken for sequencing was central memory CD4+ T cells from blood. These receptors all stem from a human donor in good health. Both conserved end residues are part of each CDR3. Fields, in order: clone size, J gene, V gene, D gene, CDR3 protein. A D gene is named only where the DNA matches it firmly. Not all rows give a size; the values are once, few, many and, for expanded clones, a class.

abundance: few
j_gene: TRBJ2-5
v_gene: TRBV20-1
d_gene: .
CDR3aa: CSARDAGTQYF

abundance: .
j_gene: TRBJ1-1
v_gene: TRBV9
d_gene: .
CDR3aa: CASSVDLDMNTEAFF

abundance: .
j_gene: TRBJ1-1
v_gene: TRBV12-3/TRBV12-4
d_gene: .
CDR3aa: CASSLGAGTPNTEAFF

abundance: once
j_gene: TRBJ2-2
v_gene: TRBV25-1
d_gene: TRBD1
CDR3aa: CASSDIRDRTNTGELFF

abundance: .
j_gene: TRBJ1-5
v_gene: TRBV20-1
d_gene: .
CDR3aa: CSATFRRNSNQPQHF

abundance: .
j_gene: TRBJ1-1
v_gene: TRBV20-1
d_gene: TRBD1
CDR3aa: CSARVSTGRGYTEAFF

abundance: .
j_gene: TRBJ2-5
v_gene: TRBV18
d_gene: .
CDR3aa: CASSPSGTSRTQYF

abundance: .
j_gene: TRBJ2-7
v_gene: TRBV4-2
d_gene: .
CDR3aa: CASSTTRGHSYEQYF

abundance: .
j_gene: TRBJ1-1
v_gene: TRBV29-1
d_gene: .
CDR3aa: CSAELANTEAFF

abundance: few
j_gene: TRBJ2-1
v_gene: TRBV12-5
d_gene: TRBD2
CDR3aa: CASGLLSGRGNEQFF

abundance: few
j_gene: TRBJ1-1
v_gene: TRBV29-1
d_gene: .
CDR3aa: CSAGRAEAFF

abundance: few
j_gene: TRBJ2-7
v_gene: TRBV20-1
d_gene: .
CDR3aa: CSAANVRDFGWQYF

abundance: many
j_gene: TRBJ2-3
v_gene: TRBV6-6
d_gene: .
CDR3aa: CASRISNTDTQYF

abundance: .
j_gene: TRBJ2-7
v_gene: TRBV9
d_gene: .
CDR3aa: CASSPSRGRAYEQYF

abundance: .
j_gene: TRBJ2-5
v_gene: TRBV5-1
d_gene: .
CDR3aa: CASSLGGAGAGETQYF

abundance: .
j_gene: TRBJ2-4
v_gene: TRBV15
d_gene: TRBD2
CDR3aa: CATSRDSPLLAGKNIQYF

abundance: .
j_gene: TRBJ1-1
v_gene: TRBV20-1
d_gene: TRBD1
CDR3aa: CSAPDRVNEAFF

abundance: .
j_gene: TRBJ2-2
v_gene: TRBV11-3
d_gene: .
CDR3aa: CASSSFDTGELFF

abundance: .
j_gene: TRBJ1-4
v_gene: TRBV6-1
d_gene: TRBD1
CDR3aa: CASRKGHIRGTGSEKLFF

abundance: few
j_gene: TRBJ2-6
v_gene: TRBV11-3
d_gene: TRBD1
CDR3aa: CASSSSGTGYSGANVLTF

abundance: .
j_gene: TRBJ2-7
v_gene: TRBV6-2/TRBV6-3
d_gene: TRBD1
CDR3aa: CASSPRQGSYSYEQYF

abundance: .
j_gene: TRBJ1-5
v_gene: TRBV29-1
d_gene: TRBD1
CDR3aa: CSVGGTGGSQPQHF

abundance: .
j_gene: TRBJ2-7
v_gene: TRBV28
d_gene: .
CDR3aa: CASSSILLSYEQYF

abundance: few
j_gene: TRBJ2-3
v_gene: TRBV14
d_gene: TRBD2
CDR3aa: CASSPGLAGVDTQYF

abundance: many
j_gene: TRBJ2-1
v_gene: TRBV9
d_gene: TRBD2
CDR3aa: CASSVGTSGNEQFF

abundance: few
j_gene: TRBJ2-7
v_gene: TRBV15
d_gene: TRBD1
CDR3aa: CATSGGQGREQYF